The 10 T cell receptor beta chains given below trace back to one sample, sequenced in a study of T cell responses to AZD1222 COVID-19 vaccine. Generated by immunoSEQ multiplex PCR, the TCRdb table keeps only in-frame clones and is missing some. Of 99,000 or so clones in the sample, roughly 93% were seen once. Sequencing was performed on peripheral blood, taken on day 0 of AZD1222 vaccination. The receptor set was obtained from an adult in good health.

This chain joins TRBV5-1 and TRBJ2-3; 7 bases fit TRBD2. Germline V lookup: CDR1 SGHRS, CDR2 YFSETQ. The CDR3 runs 15 residues. The V segment lost 0 bases and the J segment 1 base; nucleotides outside the gene matches: 2. Written as DNA, the CDR3 is TGCGCCAGCAGCTTGGGCGGGAGTGGCACAGATACGCAGTATTTT. The encoded protein is CASSLGGSGTDTQYF.

The rearrangement joins TRBV5-4 to TRBJ1-3; D is undetermined. Germline values: CDR1 SGHNT, CDR2 YYREEE (reference sequence). V shed 0 bases and J shed 0 bases, with 7 bases lying between them. The length of the CDR3 is 15 residues. CDR3: CASSLGESSGNTIYF. The CDR3 DNA is TGTGCCAGCAGCTTGGGGGAGAGCTCTGGAAACACCATATATTTT.

The chain recombines TRBV6-1 with TRBJ1-4; the D gene is possibly TRBD1 (5 bases). Trimming shortened V by 3 bases and J by 6 bases, and 11 bases separated the two germline ends. This CDR3 is 14 amino acids long. Germline-derived CDR1 and CDR2 are MNHNS and SASEGT. The chain's CDR3 is CASSDIRDYEKLFF. CDR3 DNA sequence: TGTGCCAGCAGTGATATCCGGGACTATGAAAAACTGTTTTTT.

In this sample, this clone turned up a few times. This chain joins TRBV10-1 and TRBJ2-3; 12 positions match TRBD2. Germline-derived CDR1 and CDR2 are WNHNN and SYGVQD (reference sequence). The CDR3 contains 16 residues. J lost 4 bases, V lost 2 bases, and 4 bases had no gene match. CDR3 bases: TGCGCCAGCAGTGAGACGGCTAGCGGGAGGGCAGATACGCAGTATTTT. Protein product: CASSETASGRADTQYF.

This clone was recorded only once. The CDR3 DNA is TGTGCCAGCAGCGTAGCAGGAGGGGTCAATCAGCCCCAGCATTTT. Translating it yields CASSVAGGVNQPQHF. The rearrangement links TRBV9 to TRBJ1-5; perhaps TRBD1 as D (5 bases). Germline assignment: CDR1 SGDLS and CDR2 YYNGEE. This CDR3 contains 15 residues. Between the trimmed V and J ends, which lost 0 bases and 3 bases, there was a span of 10 bases.

The chain couples TRBV4-1 to TRBJ2-1; 7 nucleotides align to TRBD2. The length of the CDR3 is 17 residues. Germline V gene sequence: CDR1 MGHRA, CDR2 YSYEKL. V shed 2 bases, J shed 5 bases, and the junction held 12 bases outside the gene matches. The CDR3 nucleotides read TGCGCCAGCAGCCAATCCGGGGGACTATGGTCGGACAATGAGCAGTTCTTC. Translating it yields CASSQSGGLWSDNEQFF.

J is TRBJ1-2 and V is TRBV12-5; TRBD1 matches at 9 bases. After removal of 4 bases from V and 7 bases from J, the junction contained 13 bases not matched to a gene. The CDR3 consists of 16 residues. CDR1 is LGHNT, CDR2 FRNRAP, per germline. DNA of the CDR3: TGTGCTAGTGGTTGGGAGGTGGACAGGGGTTCTGGTGGCTACACCTTC. It is translated as CASGWEVDRGSGGYTF.

This clone was counted once. The same CDR3 is also encoded by other DNA sequences in this sample. The genes are TRBV3-1 (or the pseudogene TRBV3-2) and TRBJ2-2, with D unclear. Trimming cost V 1 base and J 5 bases, with 5 bases left between them. Germline CDR1 reads LGHDT; CDR2 reads YNNKEL (reference sequence). This CDR3 region has 13 residues. The CDR3 bases are TGTGCCAGCAGCCAAGGACGAACCGGGGAGCTGTTTTTT. Amino acids: CASSQGRTGELFF.

This chain uses TRBV6-4 with TRBJ2-3, with D unclear. V was clipped by 4 bases and J by 5 bases, with 10 bases between them. CDR3 length: 13 amino acids. In germline, CDR1 is MRHNA, CDR2 SNTAGT. The DNA of the CDR3 is TGTGCCAGCAGTGGAACGGAAAAAGATACGCAGTATTTT. It codes for CASSGTEKDTQYF.

The chain is built from TRBV7-9 and TRBJ1-1, with D possibly being TRBD1 (6 bases). Germline CDR1 is SEHNR and CDR2 is FQNEAQ (reference sequence). V was shortened by 1 base and J by 4 bases, with 7 bases between the two germline ends. The CDR3 spans 13 residues. CDR3 loop: CASSLGGLTEAFF. CDR3 in DNA: TGTGCCAGCAGCTTAGGGGGGCTCACTGAAGCTTTCTTT. The complete variable domain, with remaining parts taken from reference TRBV7-9 and TRBJ1-1, reads DTGVSQNPRHKITKRGQNVTFRCDPISEHNRLYWYRQTLGQGPEFLTYFQNEAQLEKSRLLSDRFSAERPKGSFSTLEIQRTEQGDSAMYLCASSLGGLTEAFFGQGTRLTVV.